This is a list of T cell receptor beta chains from one sample in a study of T cells in Graves' hyperthyroidism and ophthalmopathy. TCRdb ran MiXCR on the multiplex PCR reads and lists one entry per CDR3 protein. The table shows approximately 600,000 distinct CDR3 sequences, with about a sixth occurring only once. The sequencing input was blood. These receptors originate from a woman aged 30 to 39 with Graves' hyperthyroidism. CDR3s include the opening cysteine and the closing phenylalanine or tryptophan. The D gene is left open where the match is weak. Expanded clones get a size class; other rows say once, few or many, or leave the size out.

size: .; J: TRBJ1-1; D: .; length: 15; V: TRBV4-3; DNA: TGCGCCAGCAGCCAGACCTCCAGCGCCAACACTGAAGCTTTCTTT; CDR3: CASSQTSSANTEAFF
size: many; J: TRBJ2-7; D: TRBD2; length: 13; V: TRBV20-1; DNA: TGCAGTGCAGCGCCGGGACTAGCGTACGAGCAGTACTTC; CDR3: CSAAPGLAYEQYF
size: .; J: TRBJ2-1; D: .; length: 13; V: TRBV10-3; DNA: TGTGCCATCAGTCAGGACCAGTACAATGAGCAGTTCTTC; CDR3: CAISQDQYNEQFF
size: .; J: TRBJ2-3; D: TRBD1; length: 15; V: TRBV29-1; DNA: TGCAGCGTTGAAGAGCCCCAGGGGGCCCCAGATACGCAGTATTTT; CDR3: CSVEEPQGAPDTQYF
size: many; J: TRBJ1-2; D: TRBD1; length: 17; V: TRBV27; DNA: TGTGCCAGCAGTAATACCGACAGGGGAGTAGGAAACTATGGCTACACCTTC; CDR3: CASSNTDRGVGNYGYTF
size: many; J: TRBJ2-1; D: .; length: 17; V: TRBV28; DNA: TGTGCCAGTCGAGTAGGCCACCGGGTCTTCTCCTACAATGAGCAGTTCTTC; CDR3: CASRVGHRVFSYNEQFF
size: .; J: TRBJ2-1; D: TRBD2; length: 16; V: TRBV7-2; DNA: TGTGCCAGCAGCCTAGCGGGAGGGGTCGGGTACAATGAGCAGTCCTTC; CDR3: CASSLAGGVGYNEQSF
size: few; J: TRBJ2-3; D: .; length: 13; V: TRBV7-3; DNA: TGTGCCAGCAGCCTACCAGAAACCAATACGCAGTATTTT; CDR3: CASSLPETNTQYF
size: once; J: TRBJ1-2; D: .; length: 15; V: TRBV7-3; DNA: TGTGCCAGCAGCTCTACAGGGAGCTCAGAAATAGACTACACCTTC; CDR3: CASSSTGSSEIDYTF
size: few; J: TRBJ2-7; D: .; length: 12; V: TRBV20-1; DNA: TGCAGTGCTAGAGCGACCCACTACGAGCAGTACTTC; CDR3: CSARATHYEQYF
size: .; J: TRBJ1-3; D: .; length: 13; V: TRBV29-1; DNA: TGCAGCGTTGAAGATCGGCGTGGAAACACCATATATTTT; CDR3: CSVEDRRGNTIYF
size: .; J: TRBJ2-1; D: .; length: 16; V: TRBV19; DNA: TGTGCCAGTAGTATAGCCGGGGCCTTAACCTACAATGAGCAGTTCTTC; CDR3: CASSIAGALTYNEQFF
size: many; J: TRBJ2-7; D: TRBD1; length: 14; V: TRBV6-1; DNA: TGTGCCAGCAATATACGGGCAGGGGGCTACGAGCAGTACTTC; CDR3: CASNIRAGGYEQYF
size: many; J: TRBJ2-7; D: .; length: 14; V: TRBV11-2; DNA: TGTGCCAGCAGCCCCGTGGCTCGGAGATACGAGCAGTACTTC; CDR3: CASSPVARRYEQYF
size: many; J: TRBJ2-1; D: TRBD2; length: 17; V: TRBV3-1; DNA: TGTGCCAGCAGCACCGGACTAGCGGGCGTCGGTTACAATGAGCAGTTCTTC; CDR3: CASSTGLAGVGYNEQFF
size: .; J: TRBJ2-1; D: .; length: 15; V: TRBV12-5; DNA: TGTGCTAGTGGTTTGGGGGGAGGAAGGTTAAATGAGCAGTTCTTC; CDR3: CASGLGGGRLNEQFF
size: .; J: TRBJ1-1; D: TRBD1; length: 16; V: TRBV11-2; DNA: TGTGCCAGCAGCTTAGACGATCGAAGGGGGCACACTGAAGCTTTCTTT; CDR3: CASSLDDRRGHTEAFF
size: .; J: TRBJ2-5; D: .; length: 13; V: TRBV30; DNA: TGTGCCTGGACCCAAGATAGGGCAGAGACCCAGTACTTC; CDR3: CAWTQDRAETQYF
size: many; J: TRBJ2-1; D: .; length: 16; V: TRBV12-3/TRBV12-4; DNA: TGTGCCAGCAGCTACTCTCCGGGACACCGAGACAATGAGCAGTTCTTC; CDR3: CASSYSPGHRDNEQFF
size: many; J: TRBJ2-1; D: TRBD2; length: 14; V: TRBV6-6; DNA: TGTGCCAGCAGTTACCCGGGACTAGCGCGTGAGCAGTTCTTC; CDR3: CASSYPGLAREQFF
size: many; J: TRBJ2-2; D: TRBD2; length: 16; V: TRBV11-1; DNA: TGTGCCAGCAGCTCGGGACTAGCGGGAGAAGTCGGGGAGCTGTTTTTT; CDR3: CASSSGLAGEVGELFF
size: few; J: TRBJ1-2; D: .; length: 12; V: TRBV12-3/TRBV12-4; DNA: TGTGCCAGCAGTGCAGGGGTGGGTGGCTACACCTTC; CDR3: CASSAGVGGYTF
size: many; J: TRBJ2-3; D: .; length: 15; V: TRBV28; DNA: TGTGCCAGCAGTATGGTGGGAGGGGGTTCAGATACGCAGTATTTT; CDR3: CASSMVGGGSDTQYF
size: many; J: TRBJ2-1; D: .; length: 13; V: TRBV28; DNA: TGTGCCAGCAGTTTACCCATCGACAATGAGCAGTTCTTC; CDR3: CASSLPIDNEQFF
size: few; J: TRBJ2-7; D: .; length: 13; V: TRBV11-3; DNA: TGTGCCAGCGGAGAAGGGGACCCCTACGAGCAGTACTTC; CDR3: CASGEGDPYEQYF
size: many; J: TRBJ2-7; D: .; length: 13; V: TRBV18; DNA: TGTGCCAGCTCACCACCGAGCAGCGGCGAGCAGTACTTC; CDR3: CASSPPSSGEQYF
size: many; J: TRBJ2-1; D: TRBD2; length: 15; V: TRBV29-1; DNA: TGCAGCGTTGAAGGTCAACTAGCGGGAAACAATGAGCAGTTCTTC; CDR3: CSVEGQLAGNNEQFF
size: many; J: TRBJ1-1; D: TRBD1; length: 15; V: TRBV4-3; DNA: TGCGCCAGCAGCCAAGGCCACAGGGGAGGCACTGAAGCTTTCTTT; CDR3: CASSQGHRGGTEAFF
size: .; J: TRBJ2-1; D: TRBD1; length: 14; V: TRBV6-2/TRBV6-3; DNA: TGTGCCAGCAGTTACACACAGGGGGCTGGCGAGCAGTTCTTC; CDR3: CASSYTQGAGEQFF
size: .; J: TRBJ1-5; D: .; length: 15; V: TRBV6-1; DNA: TGTGCCAGCAGTTACCGCCGGAGGTGGGATCAGCCCCAGCATTTT; CDR3: CASSYRRRWDQPQHF
size: .; J: TRBJ2-1; D: TRBD1; length: 14; V: TRBV29-1; DNA: TGCAGCGTACCGGGACAGCCAGCCTACAATGAGCAGTTCTTC; CDR3: CSVPGQPAYNEQFF